Sequencing of this TCR beta chain was carried out in a study of cytomegalovirus exposure and HLA in healthy donors. Study conclusions and caveats: In a later analysis, HLA-associated TCR beta chains were more clonally expanded than equally common others.

Trimming removed 1 base from V and 1 base from J; junction bases left unmatched: 6. The CDR3 length is 16 residues. Looked up from germline, CDR1 is SNHLY and CDR2 is FYNNEI. Notes on this clone: Its antigen is as yet unknown.

In the PCR, 60 Vbeta and 13 Jbeta primers were used. Some clones are missing from TCRdb's copy, which holds only in-frame ones; the method was immunoSEQ multiplex PCR. The sample has 250,000 to 350,000 clones, roughly 80% seen once. This receptor was obtained from a girl aged 2-10 years in good health and CMV-seronegative. This chain links TRBV2 with TRBJ2-7; 8 bases match TRBD1. Input material: PBMCs. In nucleotides, the CDR3 is TGTGCCAGCAGTGAAGGGTTAGGGACAGGATCCTACGAGCAGTACTTC. Residues: CASSEGLGTGSYEQYF.